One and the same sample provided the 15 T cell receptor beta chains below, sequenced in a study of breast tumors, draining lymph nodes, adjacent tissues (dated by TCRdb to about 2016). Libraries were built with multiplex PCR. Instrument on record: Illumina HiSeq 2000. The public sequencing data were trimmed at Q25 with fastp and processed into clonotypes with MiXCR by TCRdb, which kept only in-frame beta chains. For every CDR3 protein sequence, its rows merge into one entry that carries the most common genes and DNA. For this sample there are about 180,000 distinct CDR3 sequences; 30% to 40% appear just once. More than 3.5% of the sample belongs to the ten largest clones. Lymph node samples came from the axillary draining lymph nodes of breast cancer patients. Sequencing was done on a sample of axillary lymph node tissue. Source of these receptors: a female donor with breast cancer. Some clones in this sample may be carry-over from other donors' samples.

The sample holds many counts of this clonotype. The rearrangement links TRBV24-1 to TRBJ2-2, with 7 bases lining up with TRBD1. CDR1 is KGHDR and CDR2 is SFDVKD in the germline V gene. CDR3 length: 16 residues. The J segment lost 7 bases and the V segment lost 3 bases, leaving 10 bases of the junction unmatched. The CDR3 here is CATSDPGQKRGGELFF. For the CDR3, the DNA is TGTGCCACCAGTGATCCGGGACAGAAAAGGGGCGGGGAGCTGTTTTTT.

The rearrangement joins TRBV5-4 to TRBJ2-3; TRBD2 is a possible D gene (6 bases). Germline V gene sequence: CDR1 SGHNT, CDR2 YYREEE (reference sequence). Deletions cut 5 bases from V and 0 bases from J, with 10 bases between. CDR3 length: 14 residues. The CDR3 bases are TGTGCCAGCAGTGCGGGGTTGAGCACAGATACGCAGTATTTT. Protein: CASSAGLSTDTQYF.

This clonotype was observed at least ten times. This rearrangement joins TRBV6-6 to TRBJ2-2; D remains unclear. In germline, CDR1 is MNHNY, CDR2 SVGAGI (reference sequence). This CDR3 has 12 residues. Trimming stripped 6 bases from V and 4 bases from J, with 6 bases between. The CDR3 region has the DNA TGTGCCAGCAGCACCCGCACCGGGGAGCTGTTTTTT. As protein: CASSTRTGELFF.

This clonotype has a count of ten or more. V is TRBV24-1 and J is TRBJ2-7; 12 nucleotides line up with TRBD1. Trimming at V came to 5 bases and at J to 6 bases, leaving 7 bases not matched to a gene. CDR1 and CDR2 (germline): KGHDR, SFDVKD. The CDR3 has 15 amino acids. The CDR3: CATSAPGQGAGEQYF. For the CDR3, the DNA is TGTGCCACCAGTGCGCCGGGACAGGGGGCCGGCGAGCAGTACTTC.

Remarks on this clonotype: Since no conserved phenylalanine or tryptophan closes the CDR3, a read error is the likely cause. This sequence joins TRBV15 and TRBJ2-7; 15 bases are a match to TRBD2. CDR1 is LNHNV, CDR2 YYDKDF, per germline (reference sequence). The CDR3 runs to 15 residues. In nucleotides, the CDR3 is TGTGCTACCAGCAGGGGACTAGCGGGAGGCCACGAGCAGTACCTC. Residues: CATSRGLAGGHEQYL.

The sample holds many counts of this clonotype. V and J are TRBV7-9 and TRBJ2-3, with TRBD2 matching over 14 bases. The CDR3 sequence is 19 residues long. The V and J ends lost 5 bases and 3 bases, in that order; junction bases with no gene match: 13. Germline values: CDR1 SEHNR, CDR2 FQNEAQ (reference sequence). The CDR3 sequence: CASSPRARLAGGRTDTQYF. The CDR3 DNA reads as TGTGCCAGCAGCCCCAGGGCAAGACTAGCGGGGGGGCGAACAGATACGCAGTATTTT.

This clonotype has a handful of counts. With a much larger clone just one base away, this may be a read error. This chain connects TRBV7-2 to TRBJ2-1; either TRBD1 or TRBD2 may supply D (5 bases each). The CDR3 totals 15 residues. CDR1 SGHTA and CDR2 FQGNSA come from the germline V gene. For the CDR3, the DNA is TGTGCCAGCAGCTTAGCCTCCGGGACGTTGGATGAGCAGCTCTTC. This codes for CASSLASGTLDEQLF.

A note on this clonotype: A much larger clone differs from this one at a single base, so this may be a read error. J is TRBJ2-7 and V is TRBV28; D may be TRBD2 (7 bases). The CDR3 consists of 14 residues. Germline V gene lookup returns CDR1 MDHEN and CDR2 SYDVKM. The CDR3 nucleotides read TGTGCCAGCAATTTAGGGGGGGTCCCCTACGAGCAGTACTTC. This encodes CASNLGGVPYEQYF.

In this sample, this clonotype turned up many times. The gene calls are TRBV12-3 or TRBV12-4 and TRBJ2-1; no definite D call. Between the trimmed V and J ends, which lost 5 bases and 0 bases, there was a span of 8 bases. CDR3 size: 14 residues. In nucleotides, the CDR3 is TGTGCCAGCAGTGGTGCCAGCTCCTACAATGAGCAGTTCTTC. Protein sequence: CASSGASSYNEQFF.

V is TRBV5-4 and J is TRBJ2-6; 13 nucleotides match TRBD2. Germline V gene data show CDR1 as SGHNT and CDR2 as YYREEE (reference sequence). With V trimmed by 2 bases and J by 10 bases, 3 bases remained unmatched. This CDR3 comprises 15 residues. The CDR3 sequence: CASSLLAGGDNVLTF. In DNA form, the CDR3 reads TGTGCCAGCAGCTTACTAGCGGGGGGGGATAACGTCCTGACTTTC.

CDR3 protein: CASSLVTGWLSSGNTIYF. In nucleotides, the CDR3 is TGTGCCAGCAGCTTAGTGACAGGGTGGCTGAGCTCTGGAAACACCATATATTTT. The chain carries TRBV7-8 and TRBJ1-3, with 7 bases aligning to TRBD1. The CDR3 contains 18 residues. The V gene's germline CDR1 is SGHVS and CDR2 FQNEAQ. Unmatched junction bases numbered 9, after V lost 1 base and J lost 0 bases.

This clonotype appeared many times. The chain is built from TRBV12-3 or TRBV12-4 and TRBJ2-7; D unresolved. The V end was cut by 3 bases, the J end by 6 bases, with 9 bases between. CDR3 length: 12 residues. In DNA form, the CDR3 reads TGTGCCAGCAGTTTTTTTGGGCGCGAGCAGTACTTC. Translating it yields CASSFFGREQYF.

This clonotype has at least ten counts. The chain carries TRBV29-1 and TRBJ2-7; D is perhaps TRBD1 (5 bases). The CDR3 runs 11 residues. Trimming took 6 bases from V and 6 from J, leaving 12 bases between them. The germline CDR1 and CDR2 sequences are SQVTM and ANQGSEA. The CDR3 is CSVLGPGEQYF. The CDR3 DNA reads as TGCAGCGTATTGGGGCCCGGCGAGCAGTACTTC.

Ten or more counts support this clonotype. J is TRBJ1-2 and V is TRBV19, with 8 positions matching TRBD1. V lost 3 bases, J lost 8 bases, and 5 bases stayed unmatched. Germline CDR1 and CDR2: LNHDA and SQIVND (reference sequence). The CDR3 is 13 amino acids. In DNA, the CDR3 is TGTGCCAGTAGTATCGGGACAGGTTGGGGCTACACCTTC. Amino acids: CASSIGTGWGYTF.

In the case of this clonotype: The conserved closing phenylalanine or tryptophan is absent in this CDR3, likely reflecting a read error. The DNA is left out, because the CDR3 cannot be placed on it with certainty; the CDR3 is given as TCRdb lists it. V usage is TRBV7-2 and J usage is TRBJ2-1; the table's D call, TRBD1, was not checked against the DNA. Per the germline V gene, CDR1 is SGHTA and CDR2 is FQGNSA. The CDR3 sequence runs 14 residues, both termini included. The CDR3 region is CASSSPSSYNEQTP.